The clone carrying this T cell receptor beta chain was counted a single time. CDR3 length equals 15 residues. Unmatched junction bases numbered 8, after V lost 6 bases and J lost 2 bases. CDR1 SGHDT and CDR2 YYEEEE come from the germline V gene. This sample is part of a study of blood T cell repertoires in COVID-19. Looking at the study overall: COVID-19 samples, acute and convalescent, were from the United States, Italy and Spain. T cells, B-cell-depleted T cells, or PBMCs supplied cDNA or gDNA.

Repertoires were generated with immunoSEQ multiplex PCR, while TCRdb's copy carries only in-frame clones and drops some. The repertoire holds some 250,000 clones, over 70% seen once, with approximately 9% in the top ten. This TCR derives from a middle-aged man with active or convalescent COVID-19. The V and J genes are TRBV5-6 and TRBJ2-3; 8 nucleotides line up with TRBD2. The specimen was peripheral blood. The CDR3 nucleotides read TGTGCCAGCATCCTTCGGGGGGGGAACACAGATACGCAGTATTTT. It codes for CASILRGGNTDTQYF.